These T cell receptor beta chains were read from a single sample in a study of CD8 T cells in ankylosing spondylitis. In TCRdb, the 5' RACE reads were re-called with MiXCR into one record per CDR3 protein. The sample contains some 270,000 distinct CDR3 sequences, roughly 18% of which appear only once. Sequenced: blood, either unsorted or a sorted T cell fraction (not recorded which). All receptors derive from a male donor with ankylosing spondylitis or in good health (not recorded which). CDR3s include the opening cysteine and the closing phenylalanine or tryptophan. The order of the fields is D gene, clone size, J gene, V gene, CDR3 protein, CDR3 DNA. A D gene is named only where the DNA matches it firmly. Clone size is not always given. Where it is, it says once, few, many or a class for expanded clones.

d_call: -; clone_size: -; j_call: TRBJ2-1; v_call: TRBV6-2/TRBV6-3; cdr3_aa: CASNVGGGEQFF; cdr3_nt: TGTGCCAGCAACGTCGGAGGAGGGGAGCAGTTCTTC
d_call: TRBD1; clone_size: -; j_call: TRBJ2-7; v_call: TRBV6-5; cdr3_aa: CASRDSGDRSYEQYF; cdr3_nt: TGTGCCAGCAGAGACTCTGGGGACAGGTCCTACGAGCAGTACTTC
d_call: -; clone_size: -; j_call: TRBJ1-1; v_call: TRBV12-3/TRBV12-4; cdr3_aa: CASSLRVLTGRPTMNTEAFF; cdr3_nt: TGTGCCAGCAGTTTGAGGGTTTTGACGGGTCGACCCACCATGAACACTGAAGCTTTCTTT
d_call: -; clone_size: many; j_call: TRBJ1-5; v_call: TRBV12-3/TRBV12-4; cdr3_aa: CASSPGEGISNQPQHF; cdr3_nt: TGTGCCAGCAGTCCCGGGGAGGGAATAAGCAATCAGCCCCAGCATTTT
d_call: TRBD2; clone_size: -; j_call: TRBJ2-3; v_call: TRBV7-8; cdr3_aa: CASNPLSGRVADTQYF; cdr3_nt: TGTGCCAGCAACCCCTTGAGCGGGAGGGTGGCAGATACGCAGTATTTT
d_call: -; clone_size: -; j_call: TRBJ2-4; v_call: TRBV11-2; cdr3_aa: CASSTDEDIQYF; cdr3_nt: TGTGCCAGCAGCACCGACGAGGACATTCAGTACTTC
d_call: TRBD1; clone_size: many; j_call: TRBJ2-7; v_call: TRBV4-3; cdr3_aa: CASSPDRISYEQYF; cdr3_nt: TGCGCCAGCAGCCCGGACAGGATTAGCTACGAGCAGTACTTC
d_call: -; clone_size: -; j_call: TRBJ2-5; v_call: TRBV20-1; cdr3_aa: CSTPLTGYQETQYF; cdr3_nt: TGCAGTACGCCTTTGACAGGATACCAAGAGACCCAGTACTTC
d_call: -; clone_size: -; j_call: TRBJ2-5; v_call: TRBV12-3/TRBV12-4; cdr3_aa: CASSFPEGLQETQYF; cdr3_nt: TGTGCCAGCAGTTTTCCCGAGGGTCTTCAAGAGACCCAGTACTTC
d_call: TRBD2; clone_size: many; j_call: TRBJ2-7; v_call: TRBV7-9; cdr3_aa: CASSLRTSGSLSYEQYF; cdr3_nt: TGTGCCAGCAGCCTCAGGACTAGCGGGAGTCTTTCCTACGAGCAGTACTTC
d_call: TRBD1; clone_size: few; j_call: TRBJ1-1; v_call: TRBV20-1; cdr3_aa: CSGGTANTEAFF; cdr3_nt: TGCAGTGGCGGGACAGCGAACACTGAAGCTTTCTTT
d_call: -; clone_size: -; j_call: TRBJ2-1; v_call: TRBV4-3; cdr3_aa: CASSSARAYYNEQFF; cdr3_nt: TGCGCCAGCAGCTCGGCTAGGGCTTATTACAATGAGCAGTTCTTC
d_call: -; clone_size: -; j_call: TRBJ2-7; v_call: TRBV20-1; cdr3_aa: CSAGTVDAYEQYF; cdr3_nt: TGCAGTGCCGGGACGGTAGACGCCTACGAGCAGTACTTC
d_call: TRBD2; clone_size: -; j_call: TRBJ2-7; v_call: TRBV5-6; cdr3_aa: CASSLSASGRAREQYF; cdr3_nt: TGTGCCAGCAGCTTGTCTGCTAGCGGGAGGGCTCGGGAGCAGTACTTC
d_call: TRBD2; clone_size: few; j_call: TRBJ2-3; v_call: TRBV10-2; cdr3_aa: CASSDSPGGSTDTQYF; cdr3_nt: TGCGCCAGCAGTGACAGTCCTGGCGGGAGTACAGATACGCAGTATTTT
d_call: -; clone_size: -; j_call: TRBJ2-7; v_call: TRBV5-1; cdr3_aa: CASSSAGYEQYF; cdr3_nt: TGCGCCAGCAGCTCCGCAGGGTACGAGCAGTACTTC
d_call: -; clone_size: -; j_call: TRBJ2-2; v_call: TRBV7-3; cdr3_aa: CASSLYAGTGELFF; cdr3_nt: TGTGCCAGCAGCTTATATGCCGGCACCGGGGAGCTGTTTTTT
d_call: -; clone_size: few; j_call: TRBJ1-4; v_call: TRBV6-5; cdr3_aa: CASSYSGGKDNEKLFF; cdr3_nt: TGTGCCAGCAGTTACTCGGGGGGGAAGGATAATGAAAAACTGTTTTTT
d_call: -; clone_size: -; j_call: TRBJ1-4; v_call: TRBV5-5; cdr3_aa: CASSLSPGGEKLFF; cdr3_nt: TGTGCCAGCAGCTTGTCGCCAGGTGGGGAAAAACTGTTTTTT
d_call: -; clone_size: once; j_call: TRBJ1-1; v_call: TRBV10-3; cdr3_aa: CAISDPTGANTEAFF; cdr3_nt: TGTGCCATCAGTGACCCGACAGGTGCTAACACTGAAGCTTTCTTT
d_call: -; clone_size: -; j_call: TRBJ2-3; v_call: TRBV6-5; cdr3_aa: CATAGYGDTQYF; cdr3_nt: TGTGCCACAGCCGGGTATGGGGATACGCAGTATTTT
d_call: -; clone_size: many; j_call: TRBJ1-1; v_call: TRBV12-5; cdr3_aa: CASLQGVAEAFF; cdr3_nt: TGTGCTAGCCTACAGGGAGTAGCTGAAGCTTTCTTT
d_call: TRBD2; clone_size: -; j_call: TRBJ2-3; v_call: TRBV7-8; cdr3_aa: CASSPKGWREGLTDTQYF; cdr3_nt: TGTGCCAGCAGCCCCAAAGGTTGGCGGGAGGGCCTGACAGATACGCAGTATTTT
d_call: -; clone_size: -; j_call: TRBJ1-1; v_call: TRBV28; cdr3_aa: CASGGYTEAFF; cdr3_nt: TGTGCCAGCGGCGGGTACACTGAAGCTTTCTTT
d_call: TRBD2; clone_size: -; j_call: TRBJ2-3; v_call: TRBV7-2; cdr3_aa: CASSSSSGVTDTQYF; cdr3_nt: TGTGCCAGCAGCTCCTCTAGCGGGGTCACAGATACGCAGTATTTT
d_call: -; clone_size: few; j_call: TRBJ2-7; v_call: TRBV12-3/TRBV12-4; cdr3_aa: CASSFGTVGFYEQYF; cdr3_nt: TGTGCCAGCAGTTTCGGGACTGTGGGATTTTACGAGCAGTACTTC
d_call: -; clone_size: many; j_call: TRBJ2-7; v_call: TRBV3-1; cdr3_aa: CASSQDSSYEQYF; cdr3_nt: TGTGCCAGCAGCCAAGACAGCTCCTACGAGCAGTACTTC
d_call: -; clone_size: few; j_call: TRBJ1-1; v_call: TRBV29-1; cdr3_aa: CSVRSGELTEAFF; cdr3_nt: TGCAGCGTCCGTTCAGGGGAGTTAACTGAAGCTTTCTTT
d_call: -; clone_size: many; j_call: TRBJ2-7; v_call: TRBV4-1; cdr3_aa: CASSQAGFYEQYF; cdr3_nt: TGCGCCAGCAGCCAAGCAGGATTCTACGAGCAGTACTTC
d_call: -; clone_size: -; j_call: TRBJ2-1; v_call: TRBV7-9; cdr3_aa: CASSDSGIAAYNEQFF; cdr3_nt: TGTGCCAGCAGCGATTCCGGGATAGCGGCCTACAATGAGCAGTTCTTC
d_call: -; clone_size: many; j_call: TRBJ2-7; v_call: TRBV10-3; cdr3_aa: CAISEGTGYEQYF; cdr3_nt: TGTGCCATCAGTGAGGGGACTGGTTACGAGCAGTACTTC
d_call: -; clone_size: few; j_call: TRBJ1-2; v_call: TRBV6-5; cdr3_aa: CASSYRFRANYGYTF; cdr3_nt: TGTGCCAGCAGTTACCGCTTTAGAGCTAACTATGGCTACACCTTC
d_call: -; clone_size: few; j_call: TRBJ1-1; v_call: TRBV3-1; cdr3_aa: CASSQASGGTEAFF; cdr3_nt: TGTGCCAGCAGCCAAGCGTCAGGAGGAACTGAAGCTTTCTTT
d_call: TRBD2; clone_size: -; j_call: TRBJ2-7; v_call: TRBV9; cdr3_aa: CASSFSGLELDVQYF; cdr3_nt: TGTGCCAGCAGCTTTAGTGGACTAGAATTGGACGTGCAGTACTTC
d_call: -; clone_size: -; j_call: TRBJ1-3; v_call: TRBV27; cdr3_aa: CASSLSRGVGNTIYF; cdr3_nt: TGTGCCAGCAGTTTAAGCAGGGGTGTCGGAAACACCATATATTTT
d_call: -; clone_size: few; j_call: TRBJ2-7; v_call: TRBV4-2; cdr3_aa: CASSQVWGFYEQYF; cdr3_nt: TGTGCCAGCAGCCAAGTTTGGGGGTTCTACGAGCAGTACTTC
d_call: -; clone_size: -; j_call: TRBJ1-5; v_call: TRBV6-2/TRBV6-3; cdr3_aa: CASSYFSLPGHLSSNQPQHF; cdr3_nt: TGTGCCAGCAGTTACTTTAGCCTCCCGGGACATCTTAGTAGCAATCAGCCCCAGCATTTT
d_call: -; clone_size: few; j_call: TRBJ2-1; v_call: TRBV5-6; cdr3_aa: CASSVGAESYNEQFF; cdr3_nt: TGTGCCAGCAGCGTAGGAGCGGAATCCTACAATGAGCAGTTCTTC
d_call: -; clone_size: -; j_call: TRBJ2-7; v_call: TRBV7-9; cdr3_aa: CATDGETYEQYF; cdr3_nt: TGTGCCACCGATGGAGAAACCTACGAGCAGTACTTC
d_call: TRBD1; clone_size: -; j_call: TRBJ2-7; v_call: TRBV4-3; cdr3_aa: CASSHSQGVLYEQYF; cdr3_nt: TGCGCCAGCAGCCATTCACAGGGGGTACTCTACGAGCAGTACTTC
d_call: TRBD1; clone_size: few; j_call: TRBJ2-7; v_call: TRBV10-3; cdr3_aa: CAISESITSGGWQYF; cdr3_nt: TGTGCCATCAGTGAGTCTATTACTTCAGGGGGCTGGCAGTACTTC
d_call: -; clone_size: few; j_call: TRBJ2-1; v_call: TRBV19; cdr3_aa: CATRTDYNEQFF; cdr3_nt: TGTGCCACCCGGACAGATTACAATGAGCAGTTCTTC
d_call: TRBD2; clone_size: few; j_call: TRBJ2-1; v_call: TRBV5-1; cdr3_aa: CASSLENRGRAHTNEQFF; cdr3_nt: TGCGCCAGCAGCTTGGAAAATCGCGGGAGGGCTCACACGAATGAGCAGTTCTTC
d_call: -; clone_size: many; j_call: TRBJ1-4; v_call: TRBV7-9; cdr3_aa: CASSSGGGRTTNEKLFF; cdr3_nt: TGTGCCAGCAGCTCGGGCGGGGGCCGCACAACTAATGAAAAACTGTTTTTT
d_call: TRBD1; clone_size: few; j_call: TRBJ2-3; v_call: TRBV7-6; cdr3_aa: CASSLGWGQGQDTQYF; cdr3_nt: TGTGCCAGCAGCTTGGGGTGGGGACAGGGACAAGATACGCAGTATTTT
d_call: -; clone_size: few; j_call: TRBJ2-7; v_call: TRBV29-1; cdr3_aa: CSVEGWSSYEQYF; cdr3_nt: TGCAGCGTTGAAGGTTGGAGCTCCTACGAGCAGTACTTC
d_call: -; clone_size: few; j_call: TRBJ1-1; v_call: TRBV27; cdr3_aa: CASSPLRGLVTEAFF; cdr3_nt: TGTGCCAGCAGTCCCTTGCGGGGTCTGGTCACTGAAGCTTTCTTT
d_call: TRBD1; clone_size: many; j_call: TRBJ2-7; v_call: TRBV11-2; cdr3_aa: CASSGRDSSYEQYF; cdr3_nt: TGTGCCAGCAGCGGCCGGGACAGCTCCTACGAGCAGTACTTC
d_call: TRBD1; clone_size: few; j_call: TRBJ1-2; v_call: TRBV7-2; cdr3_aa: CASSLAIGQGPYGYTF; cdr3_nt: TGTGCCAGCAGCTTAGCGATAGGACAGGGCCCCTATGGCTACACCTTC
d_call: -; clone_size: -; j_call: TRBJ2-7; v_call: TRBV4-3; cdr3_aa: CASSQVRGRFNEQYF; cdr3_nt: TGCGCCAGCAGCCAAGTTCGGGGGCGCTTCAACGAGCAGTACTTC
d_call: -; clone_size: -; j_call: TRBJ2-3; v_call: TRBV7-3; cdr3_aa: CASSRGRGLSLADTQYF; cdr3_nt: TGTGCCAGCAGCCGAGGGCGAGGACTCTCCTTGGCAGATACGCAGTATTTT
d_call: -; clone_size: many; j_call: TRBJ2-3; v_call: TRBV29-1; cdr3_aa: CSVVEGRSTDTQYF; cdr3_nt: TGCAGCGTTGTTGAGGGGAGATCCACAGATACGCAGTATTTT
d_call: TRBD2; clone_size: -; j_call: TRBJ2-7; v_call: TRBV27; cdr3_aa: CASSLSGLAGGEQYF; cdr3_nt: TGTGCCAGCAGTTTGTCGGGACTAGCGGGAGGCGAGCAGTACTTC
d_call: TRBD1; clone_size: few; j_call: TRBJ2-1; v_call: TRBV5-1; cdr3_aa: CASSLAPLTGDQFF; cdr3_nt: TGCGCCAGCAGCTTGGCCCCTCTGACAGGGGATCAGTTCTTC
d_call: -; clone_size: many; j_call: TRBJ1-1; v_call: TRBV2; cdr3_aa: CASNSRAIGVSTEAFF; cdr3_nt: TGTGCCAGCAATTCCAGGGCCATAGGGGTGAGCACTGAAGCTTTCTTT
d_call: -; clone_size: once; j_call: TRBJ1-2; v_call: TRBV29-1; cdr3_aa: CSVIDGWGGGYTF; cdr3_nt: TGCAGCGTTATAGACGGCTGGGGAGGTGGCTACACCTTC
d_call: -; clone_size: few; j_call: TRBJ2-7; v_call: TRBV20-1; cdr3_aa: CSAIGGSGYEQYF; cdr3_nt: TGCAGTGCTATAGGGGGGAGTGGCTACGAGCAGTACTTC
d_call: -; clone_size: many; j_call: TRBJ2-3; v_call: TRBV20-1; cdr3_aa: CSASRLAATDTQYF; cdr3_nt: TGCAGTGCTAGTCGGTTAGCGGCCACAGATACGCAGTATTTT
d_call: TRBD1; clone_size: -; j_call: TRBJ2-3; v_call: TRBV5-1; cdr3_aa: CASSLQGARTDTQFF; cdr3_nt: TGCGCCAGCAGCTTACAGGGGGCGCGTACAGATACGCAGTTTTTT